Following are 21 T cell receptor beta chains from one sample sequenced in a study of post-analysis software for immune sequencing data (dated by TCRdb to the mid-2010s). Overall results and qualifications from the work: Significantly higher frequencies in patients than in controls were found for about five TRBV segments, including TRBV5-6, TRBV5-1 and TRBV20-1.

These receptors are not linked to any known antigen. Library construction relied on PCR. Sequencer: Illumina HiSeq 2500. Unique molecular identifiers were incorporated into TCR beta cDNA libraries to reduce PCR and sequencing biases. TCRdb reprocessed the public reads (quality trimming at Q25 with fastp, clone calling with MiXCR) and kept in-frame beta chains. Rows with a matching CDR3 protein are joined into one entry that keeps the most common DNA and genes. This sample holds some 890,000 distinct CDR3 sequences; roughly 50% were observed only once. 4.6% of the sample is held by the ten biggest clonotypes. The material sequenced was blood. The receptors originated from a girl aged 10 to 17 with multiple sclerosis.

The chain carries TRBV20-1 and TRBJ2-7, with TRBD2 identical over 9 bases. Trimming removed 2 bases from V and 2 bases from J; junction bases left unmatched: 4. The CDR3 loop spans 14 amino acids. Germline CDR1 reads DFQATT; CDR2 reads SNEGSKA (reference sequence). The CDR3 region is CSARTPSGTYEQYF. CDR3 in DNA: TGCAGTGCTAGAACCCCTAGCGGGACCTACGAGCAGTACTTC.

The chain is built from TRBV7-9 and TRBJ2-7; 10 positions match TRBD2. The CDR3 loop spans 18 amino acids. The V and J ends lost 6 bases and 1 base, in that order; junction bases with no gene match: 15. CDR1 and CDR2 from the germline V gene are SEHNR and FQNEAQ (reference sequence). The CDR3 loop reads CASSPRRIGLAESYEQYF. The CDR3 DNA follows: TGTGCCAGCAGTCCCCGTAGAATCGGACTAGCGGAATCCTACGAGCAGTACTTC.

This clonotype came up a few times. One junction end disagrees with the germline gene, perhaps due to a read error. The V gene is TRBV4-1, the J gene TRBJ2-5; 10 positions match TRBD2. The V gene's germline CDR1 is MGHRA and CDR2 YSYEKL. This CDR3 comprises 18 residues. The CDR3 sequence is CAGSQESVAGGPGETQYF. The CDR3, as DNA: TGCGCCGGCAGCCAAGAATCGGTAGCGGGGGGTCCGGGAGAGACCCAGTACTTC.

CDR3 DNA sequence: TGCGCCAGCAGCCCATGGGGAACCTACGAGCAGTACTTC. Its protein product is CASSPWGTYEQYF. The V and J genes are TRBV5-1 and TRBJ2-7; D is ambiguous. The CDR3 covers 13 residues. The germline V gene has CDR1 SGHRS and CDR2 YFSETQ. V gave up 4 bases and J gave up 2 bases, with 10 bases separating them.

V is TRBV5-1 and J is TRBJ1-2; D might be TRBD1 (5 bases). The germline V gene encodes CDR1 SGHRS and CDR2 YFSETQ. The CDR3 is 15 residues long. Between the trimmed V and J ends, which lost 4 bases and 4 bases, there was a span of 17 bases. The CDR3 protein is CASSLWDRDTYGYTF. The CDR3 DNA sequence: TGCGCCAGCAGCCTATGGGACCGAGACACCTATGGCTACACCTTC.

The chain joins TRBV6-1 to TRBJ2-1; possible D gene TRBD1, 6 bases. Germline CDR1 MNHNS, CDR2 SASEGT. V lost 6 bases to trimming and J lost 5 bases, with 20 bases between them. There are 16 residues in the CDR3. The CDR3 coding sequence is TGTGCCAGCAGACCGACACCCTTACAGGGCCACAATGAGCAGTTCTTC. Its translation: CASRPTPLQGHNEQFF.

V and J are TRBV7-3 and TRBJ2-1; 13 bases match TRBD2. CDR1 SGHTA and CDR2 FQGTGA come from the germline V gene. The CDR3 is made up of 16 amino acids. V lost 5 bases to trimming and J lost 5 bases; unmatched junction nucleotides: 6. The CDR3 sequence is CASSPTSGRSDNEQFF. CDR3 sequence (DNA): TGTGCCAGCAGCCCGACTAGCGGGAGGTCCGACAATGAGCAGTTCTTC.

The table lists this clonotype with a count of one. The rearrangement links TRBV28 to TRBJ2-7; D might be TRBD1 (6 bases). Per the germline V gene, CDR1 is MDHEN and CDR2 is SYDVKM. The CDR3 runs 14 residues. The germline V and J ends were trimmed by 8 bases and 9 bases, with 23 bases remaining between them. The CDR3 here is CASLPDSTSSRQYF. The DNA of the CDR3 is TGTGCCAGCCTCCCGGACAGTACGAGCAGCAGGCAGTACTTC.

The genes are TRBV19 and TRBJ1-5; 8 positions match TRBD1. V shed 2 bases, J shed 2 bases, and the junction held 8 bases outside the gene matches. The CDR3 loop spans 17 amino acids. Germline V gives CDR1 LNHDA, CDR2 SQIVND (reference sequence). The DNA of the CDR3 is TGTGCCAGTAGTATAATCAGGGGGCCTATCGGCAATCAGCCCCAGCATTTT. Protein: CASSIIRGPIGNQPQHF. Complete variable domain (other parts from reference TRBV19 and TRBJ1-5): DGGITQSPKYLFRKEGQNVTLSCEQNLNHDAMYWYRQDPGQGLRLIYYSQIVNDFQKGDIAEGYSVSREKKESFPLTVTSAQKNPTAFYLCASSIIRGPIGNQPQHFGDGTRLSIL.

Notes on this clonotype: An end of the junction differs from the germline gene, which may be a read error. The V gene is TRBV29-1, the J gene TRBJ1-2, with TRBD1 as a possible D gene (6 bases). This CDR3 contains 12 residues. The germline CDR1 and CDR2 sequences are SQVTM and ANQGSEA. This CDR3 is CSAEQGTYGYTF. CDR3 nucleotides: TGCAGCGCTGAACAGGGAACCTATGGCTACACCTTC.

The chain joins TRBV9 to TRBJ2-5; TRBD2 matches 7 bases. Germline V gives CDR1 SGDLS, CDR2 YYNGEE. The CDR3 totals 18 residues. With V trimmed by 0 bases and J by 4 bases, 15 bases remained unmatched. The CDR3 loop is CASSVDPAGKIGGETQYF. The CDR3 nucleotides are TGTGCCAGCAGCGTAGATCCAGCGGGGAAAATCGGAGGAGAGACCCAGTACTTC.

The sample holds a few counts of this clonotype. The CDR3 DNA reads as TGTGCCATCAGTGAGCTGGGACAGTGGGTCTACGAGCAGTACTTC. Protein: CAISELGQWVYEQYF. The rearrangement joins TRBV10-3 to TRBJ2-5; 7 nucleotides match TRBD1. With the DNA end fitting TRBJ2-7 better, the J assignment may be wrong. This CDR3 comprises 15 residues. Per germline, CDR1 ENHRY and CDR2 SYGVKD.

This clonotype was counted only a few times. One junction end disagrees with the germline gene, perhaps due to a read error. The chain carries TRBV3-1 and TRBJ2-3, with D hard to call. The germline V gene encodes CDR1 LGHDT and CDR2 YNNKEL (reference sequence). The length of the CDR3 is 13 residues. CDR3 coding DNA: TGTACCAGCAGCCAAGGCCCCCCGCGCTCGCAGTATTTT. Its protein product is CTSSQGPPRSQYF.

This chain links TRBV4-1 with TRBJ2-1, with 10 bases fitting TRBD1. Per germline, CDR1 MGHRA and CDR2 YSYEKL. This CDR3 comprises 15 residues. V shed 7 bases, J shed 5 bases, and the junction held 8 bases outside the gene matches. The DNA of the CDR3 is TGCGCCAGCACCGTAATTGGGACAGGGGACAATGAGCAGTTCTTC. It encodes CASTVIGTGDNEQFF.

The V gene is TRBV7-9, the J gene TRBJ2-1, with D perhaps matching TRBD2 (6 bases). From germline, CDR1 is SEHNR and CDR2 FQNEAQ (reference sequence). The CDR3 extends over 16 amino acids. V was cut by 0 bases and J by 4 bases, with 13 bases left in between. The CDR3 nucleotides read TGTGCCAGCAGCTTAGCTAGGACTACCTGGTACAATGAGCAGTTCTTC. Translation gives CASSLARTTWYNEQFF.

This clonotype has a single count. CDR3 residues: CASSYGVGQGNSPLHF. The CDR3 nucleotides read TGTGCCAGCAGTTATGGCGTCGGACAGGGTAATTCACCCCTCCACTTT. This rearrangement joins TRBV27 to TRBJ1-6; 8 bases agree with TRBD1. The ends lost 4 bases at V and 6 bases at J; junction bases unmatched: 8. In germline, CDR1 is MNHEY, CDR2 SMNVEV (reference sequence). The length of the CDR3 is 16 residues.

This chain connects TRBV4-2 to TRBJ1-2; 7 bases match TRBD1. Germline assignment: CDR1 LGHNA and CDR2 YNFKEQ. J lost 4 bases, V lost 1 base, and 6 bases had no gene match. This CDR3 region has 15 residues. The CDR3 coding sequence is TGTGCCAGCAGCCAAGCTGACAGGGCCACCTATGGCTACACCTTC. Its translation: CASSQADRATYGYTF.

This clonotype was counted a few times. The gene calls are TRBV4-1 and TRBJ2-3, with 8 bases that match TRBD2. In germline, CDR1 is MGHRA, CDR2 YSYEKL. The CDR3 consists of 17 residues. The V gene end was trimmed by 4 bases and the J gene end by 5 bases; junction bases not matched to a gene: 14. The CDR3 nucleotides are TGCGCCAGCAGCCTCGGGGTCACTAGCGGAGAAGGAGATACGCAGTATTTT. Its translation is CASSLGVTSGEGDTQYF.

The rearrangement links TRBV20-1 to TRBJ2-7; 8 bases are a match to TRBD2. After removal of 5 bases from V and 3 bases from J, the junction contained 15 bases not matched to a gene. Looked up from germline, CDR1 is DFQATT and CDR2 is SNEGSKA (reference sequence). CDR3 size: 16 residues. CDR3 DNA: TGCAGTGCTCTCCTAAGAGGGCCAGCGGGAGTCTACGAGCAGTACTTC. It yields the protein CSALLRGPAGVYEQYF.

The chain has TRBV7-2 and TRBJ1-2, with TRBD1 matching over 9 bases. Trimming removed 1 base from V and 6 bases from J; junction bases left unmatched: 3. CDR3 length: 14 residues. Germline CDR1 is SGHTA and CDR2 is FQGNSA. Here the CDR3 DNA reads TGTGCCAGCAGCTTAGACCGGACAGGGGATGGCTACACCTTC. It is translated as CASSLDRTGDGYTF.

The V and J genes are TRBV13 and TRBJ2-3; TRBD1 matches 11 bases. From germline, CDR1 is PRHDT and CDR2 FYEKMQ (reference sequence). V lost 5 bases and J lost 5; bases outside the gene matches: 12. CDR3 length: 17 amino acids. The CDR3 DNA reads TGTGCCAGCAGCATAAGACCGGACAGGGGGCTGAGAGATACGCAGTATTTT. As protein: CASSIRPDRGLRDTQYF. Full variable domain (missing parts from reference TRBV13 and TRBJ2-3): AAGVIQSPRHLIKEKRETATLKCYPIPRHDTVYWYQQGPGQDPQFLISFYEKMQSDKGSIPDRFSAQQFSDYHSELNMSSLELGDSALYFCASSIRPDRGLRDTQYFGPGTRLTVL.